In this sample, the clone carrying this T cell receptor (beta chain) turned up a few times. What it binds is unknown. This sample stems from a study of cytomegalovirus exposure and HLA in healthy donors. Whole-study results and caveats: Analysis performed later showed TCR beta chains linked to HLA being more clonally expanded than equally common others.

The V gene lost 10 bases and the J gene lost 4 bases, with 19 bases spanning the gap. Germline CDR1 is SNHLY and CDR2 is FYNNEI. The CDR3 is 15 residues long. PCR was performed using 60 Vbeta and 13 Jbeta primers. TCRdb's table, derived via immunoSEQ multiplex PCR, lists solely in-frame clones and lacks some. The table records about 150,000 clones, 76% of them present only once. V gene TRBV2 combines with J gene TRBJ2-2; D perhaps matches TRBD1 (6 bases). The sequencing sample was made of PBMCs. The receptor was isolated from a man aged 40-55 years in good health and CMV-seronegative. The CDR3 DNA follows: TGTGCCACCAGCCCGGCAGGGGCTTTCACCGGGGAGCTGTTTTTT. Translated, it gives CATSPAGAFTGELFF.